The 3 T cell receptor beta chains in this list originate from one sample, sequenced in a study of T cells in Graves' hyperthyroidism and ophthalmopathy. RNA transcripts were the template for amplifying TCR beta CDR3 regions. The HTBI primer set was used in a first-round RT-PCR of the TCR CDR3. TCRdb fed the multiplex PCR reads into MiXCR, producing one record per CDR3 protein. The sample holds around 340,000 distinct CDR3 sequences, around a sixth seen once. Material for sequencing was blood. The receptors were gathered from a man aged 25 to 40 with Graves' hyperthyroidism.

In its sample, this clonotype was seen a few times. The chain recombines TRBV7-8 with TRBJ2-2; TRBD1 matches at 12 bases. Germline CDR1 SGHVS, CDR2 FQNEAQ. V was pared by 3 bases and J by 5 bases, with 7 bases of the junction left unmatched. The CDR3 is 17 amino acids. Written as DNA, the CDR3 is TGTGCCAGCAGCTTTCGGGACAGGGGGCGCGGAACCGGGGAGCTGTTTTTT. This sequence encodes CASSFRDRGRGTGELFF.

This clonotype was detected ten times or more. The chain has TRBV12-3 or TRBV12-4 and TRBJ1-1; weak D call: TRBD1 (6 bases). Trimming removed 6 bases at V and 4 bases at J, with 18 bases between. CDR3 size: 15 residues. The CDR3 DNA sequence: TGTGCCAGCAGCCGATCAGGGGTTTCGCGCACTGAAGCTTTCTTT. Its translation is CASSRSGVSRTEAFF.

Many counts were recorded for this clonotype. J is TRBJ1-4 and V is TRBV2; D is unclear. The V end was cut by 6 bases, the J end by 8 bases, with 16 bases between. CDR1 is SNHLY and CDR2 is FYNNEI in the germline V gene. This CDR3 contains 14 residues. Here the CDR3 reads CASSPTQVGEKLFF. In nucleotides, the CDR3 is TGTGCCAGCAGCCCGACCCAGGTGGGGGAAAAACTGTTTTTT.